This T cell receptor (beta chain) is drawn from a study of long-term antiretroviral therapy in people with HIV. Researchers report immunoSEQ v3.0 was run at survey level. The table came from immunoSEQ multiplex PCR; TCRdb's copy has only in-frame clones and leaves some out. The data show more than 15,000 clones, 90% to 95% seen once. Germline trimming cut 6 bases from V and 6 bases from J; bases unmatched to any gene: 6. The CDR3 is 13 amino acids. Germline assignment: CDR1 MNHNS and CDR2 SASEGT. The chain is built from TRBV6-1 and TRBJ1-2; TRBD1 matches at 8 bases. Sequencing used unsorted PBMCs, obtained 0.6 years after starting antiretroviral therapy. The sequence was obtained from a woman aged 40 to 49 with HIV. The CDR3 DNA reads TGTGCCAGCAGGACAGGGGAATGGCATGGCTACACCTTC. This gives the protein CASRTGEWHGYTF.